These 2 T cell receptor beta chains came from one sample sequenced in a study of T cell responses to AZD1222 COVID-19 vaccine. Here immunoSEQ multiplex PCR was the method, and the copy in TCRdb shows in-frame clones only, minus some. The table has 85,000 to 100,000 clones, 70% to 90% seen once; the top ten hold less than 4%. The specimen comprised peripheral blood, sampled on day 0 of AZD1222 vaccination. The receptor set was obtained from an adult in good health.

The V gene is TRBV2, the J gene TRBJ2-7; D remains unclear. This CDR3 has 13 residues. Trimming removed 7 bases at V and 3 bases at J, with 13 bases between. The germline V gene encodes CDR1 SNHLY and CDR2 FYNNEI. The DNA of the CDR3 is TGTGCCAGCATTGGGGTTGTCCTCTACGAGCAGTACTTC. It translates to CASIGVVLYEQYF.

The J gene is TRBJ1-1, the V gene TRBV28; D not certain. The CDR3 length is 14 residues. Trimming cost V 3 bases and J 3 bases, with 11 bases left between them. From germline, CDR1 is MDHEN and CDR2 SYDVKM. Here the CDR3 DNA reads TGTGCCAGCAGTTTGGTCCTTGGGGACACTGAAGCTTTCTTT. It encodes CASSLVLGDTEAFF.